Listed below are T cell receptor beta chains from one sample, sequenced in a study of OX40 agonist ivuxolimab in advanced cancers. Clones were sequenced by immunoSEQ multiplex PCR, and TCRdb holds only the in-frame ones, with some missing. The top ten clones hold approximately 0.32% of a sample with about 68,000 clones, about 89% of them seen once. The source was CD4+ or CD8+ T cells sorted from blood, collected in a trial of the OX40 agonist ivuxolimab. These TCRs come from an adult with an advanced solid tumor such as melanoma, head and neck, liver or kidney cancer. Each CDR3 is given with its conserved first and last residue. D genes are given only for firm matches. The size entry is marked missing in some rows and otherwise reads once, few, many or a size class.

D gene	V gene	J gene	clone size	CDR3 DNA	CDR3 protein
.	TRBV28	TRBJ2-7	.	TGTGCCAGCACCATGACGGCTACTCCCTACGAGCAGTACTTC	CASTMTATPYEQYF
.	TRBV12-5	TRBJ2-5	.	TGTGCTAGTGGCATCCACGTCGACCCCCAAGAGACCCAGTACTTC	CASGIHVDPQETQYF
TRBD2	TRBV27	TRBJ2-3	.	TGTGCCAGCAGTTTATCGACTAGCGGGAGGGGGTCAGATACGCAGTATTTT	CASSLSTSGRGSDTQYF
TRBD2	TRBV11-2	TRBJ2-6	.	TGTGCCAGCAGGGGCCTGGCGGGAGAAGCCTCTGGGGCCAACGTCCTGACTTTC	CASRGLAGEASGANVLTF
.	TRBV7-9	TRBJ2-6	.	TGTGCCAGCGCGGGACAGACAGGAGGCTCTGGGGCCAACGTCCTGACTTTC	CASAGQTGGSGANVLTF
TRBD1	TRBV4-1	TRBJ1-2	once	TGCGCCAGCAGCCACCCGGGAGGAACAGGGGGCGTCGCGGGCTACACCTTC	CASSHPGGTGGVAGYTF
.	TRBV19	TRBJ2-1	.	TGTGCCAGTAGGCTAGGCGTATCCTACAATGAGCAGTTCTTC	CASRLGVSYNEQFF
.	TRBV7-9	TRBJ1-2	.	TGTGCCAGCAGCCAAGACTGGACAGCTATTGGCTACACCTTC	CASSQDWTAIGYTF
TRBD1	TRBV19	TRBJ1-2	.	TGTGCCAGTAGTATAGAGGGACAGGCTACTAACTATGGCTACACCTTC	CASSIEGQATNYGYTF
.	TRBV29-1	TRBJ2-1	.	TGCAGCGTTGTCGGGGGGCAGGGCTCCTACAATGAGCAGTTCTTC	CSVVGGQGSYNEQFF
.	TRBV7-9	TRBJ2-5	.	TGTGCCAGCAGCTTTCGGGAACATGAGACCCAGTACTTC	CASSFREHETQYF
.	TRBV10-3	TRBJ1-4	.	TGTGCCATCAGTCAGGGAGGAACTAATGAAAAACTGTTTTTT	CAISQGGTNEKLFF
.	TRBV7-2	TRBJ1-4	.	TGTGCCAGCAGCTTAGGGCTCGGGTGGATTCTTAATGAAAAACTGTTTTTT	CASSLGLGWILNEKLFF
TRBD2	TRBV18	TRBJ2-1	.	TGTGCCAGCTCACCAACGGGACTAGCGGGAGGGAGATCCTACAATGAGCAGTTCTTC	CASSPTGLAGGRSYNEQFF
.	TRBV28	TRBJ1-6	.	TGTGCCAGCAGTTCAGCAGACTCTTATAATTCACCCCTCCACTTT	CASSSADSYNSPLHF
TRBD1	TRBV6-1	TRBJ1-2	.	TGTGCCAGCAGTGAACTGGACAGGGGTAACTATGGCTACACCTTC	CASSELDRGNYGYTF
.	TRBV7-3	TRBJ2-7	.	TGTGCCAGCAGCTTATTTGGGACACGAACCTACGAGCAGTACTTC	CASSLFGTRTYEQYF
.	TRBV15	TRBJ2-3	.	TGTGCCACCAGCGTTCTAGCGATCACAGATACGCAGTATTTT	CATSVLAITDTQYF
.	TRBV4-1	TRBJ2-3	once	TGCGCCAGCAGCCAAGCTACTAACCCGGTTGCGGATACGCAGTATTTT	CASSQATNPVADTQYF
.	TRBV28	TRBJ1-6	few	TGTGCCAGCAGTCTCAGACAAAATTCACCCCTCCACTTT	CASSLRQNSPLHF
.	TRBV20-1	TRBJ1-1	.	TGCAGTGCTAGAGGAAACACTGAAGCTTTCTTT	CSARGNTEAFF
.	TRBV5-8	TRBJ2-7	.	TGTGCCAGCAGCTTGGGACTCCTCTACGAGCAGTACTTC	CASSLGLLYEQYF
TRBD1	TRBV28	TRBJ2-1	.	TGTGCCAGCAGTGCAGGGGGCGCCTCCTACAATGAGCAGTTCTTC	CASSAGGASYNEQFF
TRBD1	TRBV19	TRBJ2-7	.	TGTGCCAGTAGTATCGGACCCAGGACAGGGATTGGGTGGAGGGACGAGCAGTACTTC	CASSIGPRTGIGWRDEQYF
.	TRBV7-8	TRBJ2-2	.	TGTGCCAGCAGGCCGGGACTCCCGAACACCGGGGAGCTGTTTTTT	CASRPGLPNTGELFF
.	TRBV6-1	TRBJ2-7	.	TGTGCCAGCAAGGTCTACGCGCGGGAGCAGTACTTC	CASKVYAREQYF
TRBD1	TRBV5-1	TRBJ2-5	.	TGCGCCAGCAGCCCGGACAGGGGGACCCAGTACTTC	CASSPDRGTQYF
.	TRBV5-4	TRBJ2-7	once	TGTGCCAGCAGCTCGGGACCCCAAAGCGAGCAGTACTTC	CASSSGPQSEQYF
TRBD1	TRBV29-1	TRBJ1-2	.	TGCAGCTCCCGGGACAGGGCTGGCTACACCTTC	CSSRDRAGYTF
TRBD1	TRBV2	TRBJ2-2	.	TGTGCCAGCAGTCCTGCCGGACAGGGGTACACCGGGGAGCTGTTTTTT	CASSPAGQGYTGELFF
TRBD1	TRBV28	TRBJ1-1	.	TGTGCCAGCAGTGGGGGGACAGGGACCACAGGCACTGAAGCTTTCTTT	CASSGGTGTTGTEAFF
TRBD2	TRBV28	TRBJ2-3	once	TGTGCCAGCCGCGGGACTAGCGCTTATTCAGATACGCAGTATTTT	CASRGTSAYSDTQYF
TRBD1	TRBV5-1	TRBJ2-5	.	TGCGCCAGCAGCCAGGACAGGGGGCAGGAAGAGACCCAGTACTTC	CASSQDRGQEETQYF
TRBD1	TRBV27	TRBJ1-5	.	TGTGCCAGCAGCCCCCGTCCCGGACAGGGGGTTCAGCCCCAGCATTTT	CASSPRPGQGVQPQHF
TRBD1	TRBV19	TRBJ1-5	.	TGTGCCAGTAGTACTCCAGGGGGCTCAGGTCAGCCCCAGCATTTT	CASSTPGGSGQPQHF
.	TRBV7-3	TRBJ2-3	.	TGTGCCAGCAGCCCGGGGAACACAGATACGCAGTATTTT	CASSPGNTDTQYF
TRBD2	TRBV9	TRBJ2-3	.	TGTGCCAGCAGCATTGGACTAGCGGGTTACACAGATACGCAGTATTTT	CASSIGLAGYTDTQYF
TRBD2	TRBV28	TRBJ2-7	.	TGTGCCAGCAGTATGGGGCTAGCGGGAGGATCATCCTACGAGCAGTACTTC	CASSMGLAGGSSYEQYF
TRBD1	TRBV10-1	TRBJ1-1	once	TGCGCCAGCAGTACGGGACAGAGATTGAACACTGAAGCTTTCTTT	CASSTGQRLNTEAFF
.	TRBV2	TRBJ2-7	once	TGTGCCAGCAGTAATCCGGGACAACGCTACGAGCAGTACTTC	CASSNPGQRYEQYF
.	TRBV5-4	TRBJ2-5	once	TGTGCCAGCAGCATGGGACCCAGTGAAGAGACCCAGTACTTC	CASSMGPSEETQYF
TRBD1	TRBV6-1	TRBJ1-2	.	TGTGCCAGCAGTGAACAGGGGGACAGGCGATATGGCTACACCTTC	CASSEQGDRRYGYTF
.	TRBV19	TRBJ2-6	.	TGTGCCAGTAGTATTGCTGGGGCCAACGTCCTGACTTTC	CASSIAGANVLTF
TRBD2	TRBV25-1	TRBJ2-7	.	TGTGCCGGACAGACTAGCGGGACCACCTACGAGCAGTACTTC	CAGQTSGTTYEQYF
.	TRBV7-7	TRBJ2-1	once	TGTGCTAGCAGCCCCGCTCTAGCGCTAAACAATGAGCAGTTCTTC	CASSPALALNNEQFF
TRBD2	TRBV19	TRBJ2-7	.	TGTGCCAGTAGTATTGTGGCGGGAGGCTCCTACGAGCAGTACTTC	CASSIVAGGSYEQYF
TRBD2	TRBV7-9	TRBJ2-1	.	TGTGCCAGCAGCCCACCAGTGGGGGGACTAGCGATTGAGCAGTTCTTC	CASSPPVGGLAIEQFF
.	TRBV9	TRBJ1-6	.	TGTGCCAGCAGCGTAGCTCAGCCTAATTCACCCCTCCACTTT	CASSVAQPNSPLHF
.	TRBV11-2	TRBJ2-3	.	TGTGCCAGCAGCTTACGGGGGGCTAGCGGCGGCACAGATACGCAGTATTTT	CASSLRGASGGTDTQYF